A single sample is the source of the 14 T cell receptor beta chains below, sequenced in a study of cytomegalovirus exposure and HLA in healthy donors. This PCR relied on a set of 60 Vbeta primers and 13 Jbeta primers. The protocol was immunoSEQ multiplex PCR, while the TCRdb copy is restricted to in-frame clones and leaves out a portion. The sample has more than 95,000 clones, and its top ten clones hold roughly 0.94%. The sample taken for sequencing was PBMCs. The source is a man between 18 and 35 years old in good health and CMV-seronegative.

The chain links TRBV29-1 to TRBJ2-1, with 14 bases that match TRBD2. Per germline, CDR1 SQVTM and CDR2 ANQGSEA. V lost 7 bases and J lost 2; bases outside the gene matches: 10. The CDR3 is 17 amino acids. As DNA, the CDR3 is TGCAGCGCCACGGGACTAGCGGGAGCAGGTGCCTACAATGAGCAGTTCTTC. This codes for CSATGLAGAGAYNEQFF.

The J gene is TRBJ1-2, the V gene TRBV7-9; maybe TRBD1 (5 bases). The germline V and J ends were trimmed by 5 bases and 3 bases, with 13 bases remaining between them. This CDR3 contains 14 residues. CDR1 is SEHNR and CDR2 is FQNEAQ in the germline V gene (reference sequence). For the CDR3, the DNA is TGTGCCAGCAGCCTCTTGACAGACTACTATGGCTACACCTTC. This codes for CASSLLTDYYGYTF. Based on the CDR3 plus reference TRBV7-9 and TRBJ1-2, the full variable domain is DTGVSQNPRHKITKRGQNVTFRCDPISEHNRLYWYRQTLGQGPEFLTYFQNEAQLEKSRLLSDRFSAERPKGSFSTLEIQRTEQGDSAMYLCASSLLTDYYGYTFGSGTRLTVV.

The gene calls are TRBV27 and TRBJ2-2; 8 bases map to TRBD1. The germline CDR1 and CDR2 sequences are MNHEY and SMNVEV (reference sequence). Germline trimming cut 3 bases from V and 11 bases from J; bases unmatched to any gene: 11. CDR3 size: 15 residues. The CDR3 loop reads CASSFPGQGSSELFF. DNA of the CDR3: TGTGCCAGCAGTTTCCCAGGACAGGGATCAAGTGAGCTGTTTTTT.

The chain has TRBV6-1 and TRBJ1-4; tentative D call: TRBD1 (5 bases). Between the trimmed V and J ends, which lost 3 bases and 5 bases, there was a span of 13 bases. CDR3 size: 15 residues. The V gene's germline CDR1 is MNHNS and CDR2 SASEGT. CDR3 region: CASSDASGGNEKLFF. The CDR3 nucleotides are TGTGCCAGCAGTGACGCTTCGGGGGGAAATGAAAAACTGTTTTTT.

The CDR3 region is CASSSGRDRGLTGELFF. The CDR3 DNA is TGTGCCAGCAGCTCCGGCCGGGACAGGGGGCTCACCGGGGAGCTGTTTTTT. The chain has TRBV5-4 and TRBJ2-2; TRBD1 matches 12 bases. This CDR3 has 17 amino acids. Germline CDR1 and CDR2: SGHNT and YYREEE (reference sequence). Unmatched junction bases numbered 7, after V lost 3 bases and J lost 4 bases.

The genes are TRBV5-1 and TRBJ2-7, with 8 bases that match TRBD1. With V trimmed by 4 bases and J by 4 bases, 10 bases remained unmatched. This CDR3 has 15 residues. CDR1 SGHRS and CDR2 YFSETQ come from the germline V gene. CDR3 nucleotides: TGCGCCAGCAGCCTACCTGAGGACAGGGCTTACGAGCAGTACTTC. Its protein product is CASSLPEDRAYEQYF.

CDR3 coding DNA: TGTGCCAGCAGTACCGGGACAGGGGTAGAGACCCAGTACTTC. Amino acids: CASSTGTGVETQYF. V is TRBV6-1 and J is TRBJ2-5; TRBD1 aligns across 10 bases. Per the germline V gene, CDR1 is MNHNS and CDR2 is SASEGT. The CDR3 runs 14 residues. Trimming removed 5 bases from V and 4 bases from J; junction bases left unmatched: 4.

The chain is built from TRBV29-1 and TRBJ1-1; TRBD1 might be the D (5 bases). The germline V and J ends were trimmed by 4 bases and 4 bases, with 7 bases remaining between them. The CDR3 has 11 amino acids. Looked up from germline, CDR1 is SQVTM and CDR2 is ANQGSEA. Written as DNA, the CDR3 is TGCAGCGTTGGCAGGGTCACTGAAGCTTTCTTT. Translating it yields CSVGRVTEAFF.

V gene TRBV19 combines with J gene TRBJ2-1; 8 positions match TRBD2. The germline V gene has CDR1 LNHDA and CDR2 SQIVND (reference sequence). The V and J ends lost 6 bases and 9 bases, in that order; junction bases with no gene match: 10. The CDR3 spans 14 residues. CDR3 in amino acids: CASRKAGGGGEQFF. DNA of the CDR3: TGTGCCAGTAGGAAGGCGGGAGGAGGTGGTGAGCAGTTCTTC. Based on the CDR3 plus reference TRBV19 and TRBJ2-1, the full variable domain is DGGITQSPKYLFRKEGQNVTLSCEQNLNHDAMYWYRQDPGQGLRLIYYSQIVNDFQKGDIAEGYSVSREKKESFPLTVTSAQKNPTAFYLCASRKAGGGGEQFFGPGTRLTVL.

V is TRBV27 and J is TRBJ2-1, with TRBD2 matching over 11 bases. CDR3 length: 17 residues. V lost 3 bases to trimming and J lost 6 bases; unmatched junction nucleotides: 10. From germline, CDR1 is MNHEY and CDR2 SMNVEV (reference sequence). This chain's CDR3 is CASSFPTGLAGGNEQFF. CDR3 sequence (DNA): TGTGCCAGCAGTTTCCCGACCGGGCTAGCGGGGGGCAATGAGCAGTTCTTC.

V gene TRBV2 combines with J gene TRBJ2-7; TRBD2 aligns across 9 bases. CDR3 length: 15 residues. V shed 3 bases, J shed 7 bases, and the junction held 10 bases outside the gene matches. Germline values: CDR1 SNHLY, CDR2 FYNNEI. The CDR3 bases are TGTGCCAGCAGTGATGATGGCGGGGGGGCTGGTGAGCAGTACTTC. Translated: CASSDDGGGAGEQYF.

This chain uses TRBV27 with TRBJ2-1; 7 nucleotides match TRBD2. The length of the CDR3 is 15 residues. V lost 7 bases, J lost 10 bases, and 16 bases stayed unmatched. Per the germline V gene, CDR1 is MNHEY and CDR2 is SMNVEV (reference sequence). CDR3 protein: CASMGRERLDWEQFF. CDR3 sequence (DNA): TGTGCCAGCATGGGGCGGGAGAGGCTCGACTGGGAGCAGTTCTTC.

The chain has TRBV4-1 and TRBJ1-1, with 12 positions matching TRBD1. The germline gives CDR1 MGHRA, CDR2 YSYEKL. V gave up 3 bases and J gave up 4 bases; unmatched junction bases: 3. CDR3 length: 15 amino acids. CDR3 amino acids: CASSQGQGAGTEAFF. The CDR3 DNA sequence: TGCGCCAGCAGCCAGGGACAGGGGGCGGGCACTGAAGCTTTCTTT.

The V and J genes are TRBV28 and TRBJ1-1; 11 bases match TRBD1. V lost 8 bases to trimming and J lost 5 bases; unmatched junction nucleotides: 4. The CDR3 extends over 13 amino acids. In germline, CDR1 is MDHEN, CDR2 SYDVKM. The CDR3 DNA follows: TGTGCCAGCTTCAGGGACAGGGGGACTGAAGCTTTCTTT. It yields the protein CASFRDRGTEAFF. Combining the CDR3 with reference TRBV28 and TRBJ1-1 gives the whole variable domain DVKVTQSSRYLVKRTGEKVFLECVQDMDHENMFWYRQDPGLGLRLIYFSYDVKMKEKGDIPEGYSVSREKKERFSLILESASTNQTSMYLCASFRDRGTEAFFGQGTRLTVV.